This TCR beta chain is drawn from a study of beta chain features in type 1 diabetes. Study conclusions and caveats: Within patients, naive, central memory and Treg TCRB repertoires seemed more similar than within healthy donors. Reads derived from cDNA could over-represent cells showing high TCR expression. TCRB CDR3 length was moderately but significantly reduced in all four CD4+ subsets of Type 1 diabetes patients.

The length of the CDR3 is 19 residues. Looked up from germline, CDR1 is SEHNR and CDR2 is FQNEAQ (reference sequence). The ends lost 3 bases at V and 0 bases at J; junction bases unmatched: 9. Blood was collected once per donor into heparin, averaging approximately 110 mL. Populations obtained by sorting all exceeded 95% purity. TCRB transcripts that were expressed got sequenced, as all of the isolated RNA had been reverse transcribed. The protocol was immunoSEQ multiplex PCR, while the TCRdb copy is restricted to in-frame clones and leaves out a portion. The sample has hundreds of thousands of clones, roughly 13% seen once. There are a few counts of this clone. Its antigen is still unknown.

The sequenced material came from naive CD4+ T cells from blood. The clonotype was recovered from a young man with type 1 diabetes. The V call is TRBV7-9, the J call TRBJ2-1; TRBD2 matches at 12 bases. This CDR3 is CASSLAPTSGGDSYNEQFF. CDR3 bases: TGTGCCAGCAGCTTGGCCCCGACTAGCGGGGGTGACTCCTACAATGAGCAGTTCTTC.